This TCR beta chain was recorded in a study of vaccination effects on CD4 cells after COVID-19. This clone has just a few counts. The antigen is undetermined. Sequencing was performed with immunoSEQ multiplex PCR; in TCRdb, only in-frame clones are kept and a portion is missing. The sample contains around 32,000 clones, roughly 67% of which appear only once. ViraFEST expansion of antigen-specific CD4+ T cells with viral peptide pools preceded sequencing. Cultured cells yielded isolated CD4+ T cells after 10 days. Vaccination of participants consisted of two doses of either the BNT162b2 or mRNA-1273 vaccine. PBMC cultures contained 2 million or so cells per well, about 11 IU/ml IL-2 and about 9.7 ug/ml peptides. The receptor was isolated from a human donor who received a COVID-19 vaccine. The material was CD4+ T cells from PBMCs cultured with SARS-CoV-2 spike peptides, obtained after COVID-19 vaccination.

CDR3 bases: TGTGCCAGCAGTTTATCGGAGGGGAGTAGGACAGTAAGGGTAACTAATGAAAAACTGTTTTTT. It encodes CASSLSEGSRTVRVTNEKLFF. The V call is TRBV27, the J call TRBJ1-4; TRBD1 is a possible D gene (6 bases). This CDR3 region has 21 residues. Trimming took off 0 bases at V and 1 base at J, with 24 bases between the two ends. Per germline, CDR1 MNHEY and CDR2 SMNVEV (reference sequence). The entire variable domain, with the rest obtained from reference TRBV27 and TRBJ1-4, is as follows: EAQVTQNPRYLITVTGKKLTVTCSQNMNHEYMSWYRQDPGLGLRQIYYSMNVEVTDKGDVPEGYKVSRKEKRNFPLILESPSPNQTSLYFCASSLSEGSRTVRVTNEKLFFGSGTQLSVL.